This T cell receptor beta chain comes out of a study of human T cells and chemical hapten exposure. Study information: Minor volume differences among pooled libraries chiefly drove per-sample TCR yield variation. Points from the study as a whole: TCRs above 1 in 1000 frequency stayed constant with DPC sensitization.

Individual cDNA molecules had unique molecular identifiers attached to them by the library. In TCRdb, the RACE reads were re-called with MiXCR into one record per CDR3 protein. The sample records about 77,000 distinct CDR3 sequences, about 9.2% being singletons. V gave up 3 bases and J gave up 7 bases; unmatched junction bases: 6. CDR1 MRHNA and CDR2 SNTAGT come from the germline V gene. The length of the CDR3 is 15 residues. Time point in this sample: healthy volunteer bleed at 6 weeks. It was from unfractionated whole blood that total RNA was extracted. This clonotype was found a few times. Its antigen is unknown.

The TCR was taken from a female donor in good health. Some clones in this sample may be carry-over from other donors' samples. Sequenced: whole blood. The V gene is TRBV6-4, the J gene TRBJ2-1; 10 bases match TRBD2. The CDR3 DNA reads TGTGCCAGCAGTGATAGCGGGGGGACAGGAAATGAGCAGTTCTTC. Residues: CASSDSGGTGNEQFF.